Below, 23 T cell receptor beta chains from the same sample are listed, as sequenced in a study of regulatory T cells in long-lasting Graves disease. Building the TCR beta libraries relied on iRepertoire HTBI primers, and CDR3 regions underwent Arm-PCR. One entry per CDR3 protein, called by TCRdb with MiXCR from the multiplex PCR reads. The table shows about 350,000 distinct CDR3 sequences, with around 15% occurring only once. The time point denotes: newly diagnosed GD, antithyroid drugs for less than 3 months. Researchers made the TCR library from RNA that was extracted from PBMCs. This sample was shared with a second study, whose subject was T cells in Graves' hyperthyroidism and ophthalmopathy.

The input for sequencing was peripheral blood mononuclear cells (PBMCs), taken at new diagnosis, from a patient treated with antithyroid drugs. The origin of the receptors is a woman aged 18-35 years with Graves disease.

The V gene is TRBV5-1, the J gene TRBJ2-1, with 9 bases identical to TRBD2. The CDR3 sequence is 16 residues long. V was clipped by 2 bases and J by 3 bases; unmatched bases: 6. CDR1 is SGHRS, CDR2 YFSETQ, per germline. The CDR3 DNA reads as TGCGCCAGCAGCTTTCAGACTAGCGGATTCTACAATGAGCAGTTCTTC. Translating it yields CASSFQTSGFYNEQFF.

This clonotype was recorded at least ten times. The chain combines TRBV10-3 with TRBJ2-5, with 7 bases fitting TRBD1. The CDR3 sequence is 12 residues long. CDR1 is ENHRY and CDR2 is SYGVKD in the germline V gene. V was clipped by 7 bases and J by 4 bases; unmatched bases: 3. The CDR3 nucleotides are TGTGCCATCAAGGGGGCGGGAGAGACCCAGTACTTC. Its protein product is CAIKGAGETQYF.

This clonotype was counted between two and nine times. This rearrangement joins TRBV5-4 to TRBJ2-1, with 7 bases aligning to TRBD2. Looked up from germline, CDR1 is SGHNT and CDR2 is YYREEE (reference sequence). The CDR3 has 15 residues. The trim removed 0 bases at V and 6 bases at J, leaving 6 bases unmatched. The CDR3 nucleotides read TGTGCCAGCAGCTTGGGGGCGGGAGAAGTCAATGAGCAGTTCTTC. Translated, it gives CASSLGAGEVNEQFF.

This clonotype was found many times. V and J are TRBV30 and TRBJ2-2; 8 bases agree with TRBD1. Germline V gene data show CDR1 as GTSNPN and CDR2 as SVGIG (reference sequence). V lost 7 bases and J lost 8; bases outside the gene matches: 9. This CDR3 region has 13 residues. Here the CDR3 reads CASDRVYRGELFF. The CDR3 DNA reads TGTGCCTCGGACAGGGTCTACCGAGGGGAGCTGTTTTTT.

This chain links TRBV15 with TRBJ1-2; D might be TRBD1 (5 bases). V lost 3 bases to trimming and J lost 8 bases, with 10 bases between them. Germline V gives CDR1 LNHNV, CDR2 YYDKDF (reference sequence). The length of the CDR3 is 12 residues. CDR3 amino acids: CATSRQGSGYTF. The CDR3 DNA reads as TGTGCCACCAGCAGGCAGGGTAGCGGCTACACCTTC. Together with reference TRBV15 and TRBJ1-2, the CDR3 gives the full variable domain: DAMVIQNPRYQVTQFGKPVTLSCSQTLNHNVMYWYQQKSSQAPKLLFHYYDKDFNNEADTPDNFQSRRPNTSFCFLDIRSPGLGDTAMYLCATSRQGSGYTFGSGTRLTVV.

The V call is TRBV7-9, the J call TRBJ1-6, with 9 positions matching TRBD1. This CDR3 is built from 15 residues. The germline gives CDR1 SEHNR, CDR2 FQNEAQ (reference sequence). J gave up 7 bases and V 5 bases, and 6 bases lay outside the gene matches. The CDR3, as DNA: TGTGCCAGCAGCGAAACAGGGGGCGGGAATTCACCCCTCCACTTT. Protein: CASSETGGGNSPLHF.

There are many counts of this clonotype. The J gene is TRBJ2-3, the V gene TRBV7-6; weak D call: TRBD2 (7 bases). The V end lost 5 bases, the J end lost 3 bases, and 15 bases lay between the germline ends. The length of the CDR3 is 15 residues. Germline V gene data show CDR1 as SGHVS and CDR2 as FNYEAQ. The CDR3: CASSMRGGATDTQYF. The CDR3 bases are TGTGCCAGCAGCATGCGAGGGGGGGCTACAGATACGCAGTATTTT.

This clonotype was picked up many times. The CDR3 spells CASSAGQGRGYTF. CDR3 in DNA: TGTGCCAGCAGCGCGGGACAGGGGAGAGGCTACACCTTC. The chain carries TRBV11-2 and TRBJ1-2; 10 bases agree with TRBD1. Germline CDR1 is SGHAT and CDR2 is FQNNGV. The CDR3 is 13 amino acids. The J segment lost 8 bases and the V segment lost 5 bases, leaving 5 bases of the junction unmatched. The whole variable domain, remainder taken from reference TRBV11-2 and TRBJ1-2, is EAGVAQSPRYKIIEKRQSVAFWCNPISGHATLYWYQQILGQGPKLLIQFQNNGVVDDSQLPKDRFSAERLKGVDSTLKIQPAKLEDSAVYLCASSAGQGRGYTFGSGTRLTVV.

This clonotype was seen a handful of times. The chain employs TRBV7-2 and TRBJ1-3; D perhaps matches TRBD1 (6 bases). The germline V gene encodes CDR1 SGHTA and CDR2 FQGNSA. The germline V and J ends were trimmed by 5 bases and 1 base, with 6 bases remaining between them. The CDR3 is made up of 13 amino acids. CDR3 bases: TGTGCCAGCAGCGGACAGTCTGGAAACACCATATATTTT. Translated: CASSGQSGNTIYF.

This clonotype has a count of ten or more. This chain connects TRBV2 to TRBJ1-4; no reliable D call. The CDR3 extends over 15 amino acids. The ends were cut back, 4 bases at V and 6 bases at J, with 15 bases in the middle. Per germline, CDR1 SNHLY and CDR2 FYNNEI. The DNA of the CDR3 is TGTGCCAGCAGTGTATCGGGAGGCACGTATGAAAAACTGTTTTTT. It is translated as CASSVSGGTYEKLFF.

Turning to this clonotype: Compared with germline, one end of the junction differs, possibly owing to a read error. This chain links TRBV20-1 with TRBJ1-4; no clear D. The length of the CDR3 is 14 residues. The germline V gene has CDR1 DFQATT and CDR2 SNEGSKA (reference sequence). CDR3 nucleotide sequence: TGCAGTGCTAGAGATCGTGCAACTAATGAAGAACTGTTTTTT. It yields the protein CSARDRATNEELFF.

The genes are TRBV28 and TRBJ2-1; 14 positions match TRBD2. The CDR3 contains 14 residues. CDR1 MDHEN and CDR2 SYDVKM come from the germline V gene. The trim removed 2 bases at V and 15 bases at J, leaving 6 bases unmatched. The CDR3 here is CASSLAGLAGGAFF. The DNA for the CDR3 is TGTGCCAGCAGTTTAGCCGGACTAGCGGGGGGCGCGTTCTTC.

This clonotype was observed many times. This chain joins TRBV5-1 and TRBJ2-7; 15 bases align to TRBD2. This CDR3 has 19 amino acids. After removal of 4 bases from V and 1 base from J, the junction contained 12 bases not matched to a gene. Germline lookup yields CDR1 SGHRS and CDR2 YFSETQ. CDR3 loop: CASSPSGGLAGGLSYEQYF. The CDR3 DNA follows: TGCGCCAGCAGCCCCTCTGGGGGACTAGCGGGAGGACTTTCCTACGAGCAGTACTTC.

This clonotype was detected ten times or more. The chain has TRBV28 and TRBJ2-7; 10 bases line up with TRBD2. The junction had 11 bases not matched to a gene; V was cut back by 8 bases and J by 7 bases. Germline CDR1 is MDHEN and CDR2 is SYDVKM. The CDR3 has 14 amino acids. CDR3 DNA: TGTGCCAGCTTCTCCCTAGCGGGAGTAAATGAGCAGTACTTC. Its protein is CASFSLAGVNEQYF.

This clonotype was counted ten times or more. V gene TRBV11-2 combines with J gene TRBJ2-1, with D possibly being TRBD2 (5 bases). Trimming cost V 0 bases and J 10 bases, with 22 bases left between them. CDR1 SGHAT and CDR2 FQNNGV come from the germline V gene. The CDR3 loop spans 17 amino acids. CDR3 DNA sequence: TGTGCCAGCAGCTTAGAAGCGACCGTAGGTCCATGGAGGGAGCAGTTCTTC. Translation: CASSLEATVGPWREQFF.

This clonotype was counted a few times. This chain uses TRBV6-1 with TRBJ1-1; 8 bases line up with TRBD1. CDR3 length: 16 residues. Per the germline V gene, CDR1 is MNHNS and CDR2 is SASEGT. Trimming removed 5 bases from V and 1 base from J; junction bases left unmatched: 9. CDR3 amino acids: CASSRPGTGPNTEAFF. For the CDR3, the DNA is TGTGCCAGCAGTCGTCCCGGGACAGGACCGAACACTGAAGCTTTCTTT.

This clonotype was counted at least ten times. The CDR3 DNA reads as TGTGCCAGCAGCTTAGGTACAGGGTCGGGGTTGCAGTATTTT. Its translation is CASSLGTGSGLQYF. The rearrangement links TRBV11-2 to TRBJ2-3; a possible D gene is TRBD1 (6 bases). V gave up 1 base and J gave up 11 bases, with 16 bases separating them. Per germline, CDR1 SGHAT and CDR2 FQNNGV. The CDR3 consists of 14 residues.

This clonotype was seen repeatedly, ten times or more. The chain links TRBV6-1 to TRBJ1-4; D gene ambiguous. The CDR3 covers 15 residues. CDR1 is MNHNS and CDR2 is SASEGT in the germline V gene. V was pared by 6 bases and J by 7 bases, with 18 bases between. CDR3 residues: CASSPFGHSGEKLFF. The CDR3 coding sequence is TGTGCCAGCAGCCCTTTCGGGCACTCGGGTGAAAAACTGTTTTTT.

This clonotype was counted only a few times. The gene calls are TRBV20-1 and TRBJ1-4; D remains unclear. Trimming cost V 6 bases and J 7 bases, with 15 bases left between them. The CDR3 extends over 13 amino acids. In germline, CDR1 is DFQATT, CDR2 SNEGSKA (reference sequence). Here the CDR3 reads CSAPGPGREKLFF. CDR3 in DNA: TGCAGTGCACCCGGGCCTGGGCGTGAAAAACTGTTTTTT.

The rearrangement links TRBV2 to TRBJ2-7; 13 nucleotides agree with TRBD2. With V trimmed by 5 bases and J by 0 bases, 4 bases remained unmatched. The germline V gene has CDR1 SNHLY and CDR2 FYNNEI. The CDR3 sequence is 16 residues long. The CDR3 region is CASSLLAGGFSYEQYF. Here the CDR3 DNA reads TGTGCCAGCAGTTTACTAGCGGGGGGGTTCTCCTACGAGCAGTACTTC.

The chain recombines TRBV5-1 with TRBJ2-5; D not resolved. The CDR3 has 12 amino acids. In germline, CDR1 is SGHRS, CDR2 YFSETQ. Between the trimmed V and J ends, which lost 6 bases and 3 bases, there was a span of 9 bases. The CDR3 loop reads CASTGDKETQYF. The CDR3 nucleotides read TGCGCCAGCACAGGAGACAAAGAGACCCAGTACTTC. The full variable domain, its missing parts supplied by reference TRBV5-1 and TRBJ2-5, is KAGVTQTPRYLIKTRGQQVTLSCSPISGHRSVSWYQQTPGQGLQFLFEYFSETQRNKGNFPGRFSGRQFSNSRSEMNVSTLELGDSALYLCASTGDKETQYFGPGTRLLVL.

The chain recombines TRBV12-3 or TRBV12-4 with TRBJ2-7, with 7 nucleotides matching TRBD1. Unmatched junction bases numbered 8, after V lost 6 bases and J lost 0 bases. The CDR3 is made up of 15 amino acids. This chain's CDR3 is CASSTRDRSSYEQYF. The CDR3 region has the DNA TGTGCCAGCAGCACCCGGGACAGAAGCTCCTACGAGCAGTACTTC.

This clonotype was seen repeatedly, ten times or more. This sequence joins TRBV18 and TRBJ1-2, with D uncertain. The V gene's germline CDR1 is KGHSH and CDR2 LQKENI. The V end lost 7 bases, the J end lost 3 bases, and 12 bases lay between the germline ends. The length of the CDR3 is 13 residues. The CDR3 region is CASCPKPYYGYTF. The CDR3 bases are TGTGCCAGCTGTCCTAAGCCGTACTATGGCTACACCTTC.